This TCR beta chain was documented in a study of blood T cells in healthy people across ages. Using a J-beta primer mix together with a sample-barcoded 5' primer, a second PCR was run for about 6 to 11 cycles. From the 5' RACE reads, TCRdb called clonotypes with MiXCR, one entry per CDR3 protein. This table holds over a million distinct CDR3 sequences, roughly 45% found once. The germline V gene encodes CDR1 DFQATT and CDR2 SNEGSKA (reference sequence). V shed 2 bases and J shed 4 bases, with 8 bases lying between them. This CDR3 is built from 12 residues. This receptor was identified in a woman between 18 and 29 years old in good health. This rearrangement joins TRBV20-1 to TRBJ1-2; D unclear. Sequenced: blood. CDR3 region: CSARNGPYGYTF. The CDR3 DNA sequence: TGCAGTGCTAGAAACGGTCCCTATGGCTACACCTTC.